Listed here are 9 T cell receptor beta chains from one sample, sequenced in a study of CD8 T cells in ankylosing spondylitis. Each CDR3 protein is one row after TCRdb ran MiXCR on the 5' RACE reads. Altogether about 250,000 distinct CDR3 sequences are present, 30% to 35% being singletons, with the ten largest covering 4% to 5.5%. Sequencing was performed on blood, either unsorted or a sorted T cell fraction (not recorded which). The receptors come from a male donor with ankylosing spondylitis or in good health (not recorded which).

A few counts support this clonotype. The rearrangement uses TRBV5-6 and TRBJ2-5; D possibly corresponds to TRBD1 (5 bases). Germline V gene data show CDR1 as SGHDT and CDR2 as YYEEEE. This CDR3 spans 16 amino acids. V was clipped by 4 bases and J by 2 bases, with 18 bases between them. DNA for the CDR3: TGTGCCAGCAGCCCTCTAGGGGCGGCCAAACAAGAGACCCAGTACTTC. This gives the protein CASSPLGAAKQETQYF.

This clonotype was observed many times. The J gene is TRBJ1-1, the V gene TRBV20-1, with a tentative D call TRBD1 (6 bases). CDR3 length equals 12 residues. With 4 bases removed from V and 5 bases from J, the gap between germline ends came to 11 bases. Germline assignment: CDR1 DFQATT and CDR2 SNEGSKA (reference sequence). DNA of the CDR3: TGCAGTGCTACCTCAGGGACAACTGAAGCTTTCTTT. It codes for CSATSGTTEAFF.

The chain carries TRBV6-1 and TRBJ2-2; D not resolved. CDR3 length: 12 residues. CDR1 is MNHNS, CDR2 SASEGT, per germline. Trimming cost V 4 bases and J 9 bases, with 9 bases left between them. The CDR3 loop reads CASSGVARELFF. CDR3 nucleotide sequence: TGTGCCAGCAGTGGGGTGGCCCGGGAGCTGTTTTTT.

The V and J genes are TRBV20-1 and TRBJ1-5, with D hard to call. Deletions cut 3 bases from V and 6 bases from J, with 9 bases between. CDR1 and CDR2 (germline): DFQATT, SNEGSKA (reference sequence). CDR3 length: 12 amino acids. The CDR3 sequence: CSASGRAQPQHF. The CDR3 coding sequence is TGCAGTGCTAGCGGTCGAGCTCAGCCCCAGCATTTT.

The chain carries TRBV27 and TRBJ2-1; TRBD2 matches at 9 bases. V lost 3 bases to trimming and J lost 8 bases; unmatched junction nucleotides: 8. CDR1 and CDR2 from the germline V gene are MNHEY and SMNVEV (reference sequence). The CDR3 contains 15 residues. The CDR3 bases are TGTGCCAGCAGTTTCTGGCTAGCGGGGCAGGATGAGCAGTTCTTC. Its translation: CASSFWLAGQDEQFF.

This chain connects TRBV10-3 to TRBJ2-3, with 8 bases that match TRBD2. V shed 11 bases and J 4 bases; nucleotides not matched to a gene: 11. CDR1 is ENHRY, CDR2 SYGVKD, per germline. The CDR3 has 14 residues. CDR3 region: CAHGGSGVADTQYF. For the CDR3, the DNA is TGTGCCCATGGGGGTAGCGGGGTGGCAGATACGCAGTATTTT.

Written as DNA, the CDR3 is TGCGCCAGCAGCCAAGATCCCGGGACGGAGACCCAGTACTTC. The encoded protein is CASSQDPGTETQYF. This chain links TRBV4-1 with TRBJ2-5; D may correspond to TRBD1 or TRBD2 (5 bases each). V lost 0 bases, J lost 5 bases, and 10 bases lay in between. Germline CDR1 MGHRA, CDR2 YSYEKL. The CDR3 is made up of 14 amino acids.

In this sample, this clonotype turned up many times. The V gene is TRBV29-1, the J gene TRBJ1-5, with D perhaps TRBD1 (5 bases). CDR3 length equals 12 residues. The V end lost 7 bases, the J end lost 5 bases, and 12 bases lay between the germline ends. Germline V gene sequence: CDR1 SQVTM, CDR2 ANQGSEA. CDR3 loop: CSARLRDQPQHF. Here the CDR3 DNA reads TGCAGCGCCCGCCTCAGGGATCAGCCCCAGCATTTT.

This clonotype was observed at least ten times. The V call is TRBV12-3 or TRBV12-4, the J call TRBJ2-7; D is ambiguous. This CDR3 has 12 amino acids. V was pared by 3 bases and J by 6 bases, with 9 bases between. CDR3 coding DNA: TGTGCCAGCAGTTTGGGTGTGGGCGAGCAGTACTTC. This gives the protein CASSLGVGEQYF.